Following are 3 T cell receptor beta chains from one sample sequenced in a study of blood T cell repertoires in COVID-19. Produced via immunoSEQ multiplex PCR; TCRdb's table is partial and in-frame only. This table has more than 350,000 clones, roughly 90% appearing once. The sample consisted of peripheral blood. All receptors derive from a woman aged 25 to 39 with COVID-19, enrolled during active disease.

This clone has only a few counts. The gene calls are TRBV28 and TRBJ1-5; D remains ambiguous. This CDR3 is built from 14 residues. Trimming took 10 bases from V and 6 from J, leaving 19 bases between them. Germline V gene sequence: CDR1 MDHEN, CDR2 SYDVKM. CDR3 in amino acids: CATRTGARRQPQHF. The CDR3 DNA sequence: TGTGCCACCCGAACCGGAGCCAGACGTCAGCCCCAGCATTTT.

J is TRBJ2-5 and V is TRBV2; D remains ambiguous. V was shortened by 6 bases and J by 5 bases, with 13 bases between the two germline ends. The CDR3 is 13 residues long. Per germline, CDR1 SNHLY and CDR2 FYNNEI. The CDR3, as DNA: TGTGCCAGCAGAAACCAGGTTTGGGAGACCCAGTACTTC. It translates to CASRNQVWETQYF.

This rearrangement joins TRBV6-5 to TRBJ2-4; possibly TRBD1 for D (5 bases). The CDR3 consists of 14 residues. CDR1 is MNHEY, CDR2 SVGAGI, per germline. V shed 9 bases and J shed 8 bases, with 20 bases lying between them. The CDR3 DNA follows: TGTGCCAGTACTTGGGGCAGGGAAATAGACATTCAGTACTTC. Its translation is CASTWGREIDIQYF.